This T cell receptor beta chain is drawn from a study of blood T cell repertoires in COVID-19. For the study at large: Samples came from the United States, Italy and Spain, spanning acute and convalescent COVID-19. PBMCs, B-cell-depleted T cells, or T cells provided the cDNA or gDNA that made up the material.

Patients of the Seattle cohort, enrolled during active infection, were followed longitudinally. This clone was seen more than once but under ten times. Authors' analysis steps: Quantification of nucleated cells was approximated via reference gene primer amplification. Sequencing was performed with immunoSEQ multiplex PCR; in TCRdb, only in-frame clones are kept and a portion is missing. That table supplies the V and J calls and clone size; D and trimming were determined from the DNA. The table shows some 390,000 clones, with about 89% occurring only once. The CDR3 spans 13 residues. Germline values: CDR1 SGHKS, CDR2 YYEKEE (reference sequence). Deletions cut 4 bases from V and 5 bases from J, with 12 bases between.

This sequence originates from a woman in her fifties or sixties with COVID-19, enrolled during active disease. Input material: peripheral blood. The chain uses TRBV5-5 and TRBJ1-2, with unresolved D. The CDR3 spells CASSPLEAYGYTF. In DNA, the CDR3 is TGTGCCAGCAGCCCGCTGGAGGCTTATGGCTACACCTTC.